Listed here are 6 T cell receptor beta chains from one sample, sequenced in a study of T cell repertoires in cytomegalovirus infection. Using its own MiXCR run on the reads, TCRdb lists one record per CDR3 protein. This sample has roughly 920,000 distinct CDR3 sequences, with roughly 30% found just once. Their target antigens are unknown. The material was cultured CD8+ T cells from PBMCs, obtained from culture after CMV antigen stimulation. The receptors come from a human donor in good health (CMV status not recorded). Some clones in this sample may be carry-over from other donors' samples.

This sequence joins TRBV11-2 and TRBJ2-2, with D uncertain. V was clipped by 5 bases and J by 4 bases, with 14 bases between them. Germline CDR1 SGHAT, CDR2 FQNNGV. This CDR3 is built from 15 residues. The CDR3 sequence is CASSRPTGLTGELFF. For the CDR3, the DNA is TGTGCCAGCAGCCGTCCGACCGGTCTCACCGGGGAGCTGTTTTTT.

This clonotype was observed a few times. The chain has TRBV12-3 or TRBV12-4 and TRBJ2-7, with D possibly being TRBD1 (6 bases). The CDR3 length is 13 residues. Trimming took 3 bases from V and 4 from J, leaving 10 bases between them. Here the CDR3 reads CASSFTGWYEQYF. DNA of the CDR3: TGTGCCAGCAGTTTTACAGGGTGGTACGAGCAGTACTTC.

The chain links TRBV4-3 to TRBJ2-2, with unresolved D. Trimming took 4 bases from V and 3 from J, leaving 15 bases between them. Germline V gene data show CDR1 as LGHNA and CDR2 as YSLEER. The CDR3 loop spans 16 amino acids. The CDR3 DNA is TGCGCCAGCAGCCCAACACGGGTGGGGTACACCGGGGAGCTGTTTTTT. It specifies CASSPTRVGYTGELFF.

The rearrangement uses TRBV6-6 and TRBJ2-5, with 7 bases lining up with TRBD2. The CDR3 is made up of 15 amino acids. The ends lost 3 bases at V and 7 bases at J; junction bases unmatched: 11. The germline gives CDR1 MNHNY, CDR2 SVGAGI (reference sequence). The CDR3 region is CASSYKGEGRVTQYF. The CDR3 nucleotides read TGTGCCAGCAGTTATAAAGGGGAGGGGCGGGTGACCCAGTACTTC.

The chain links TRBV7-6 to TRBJ2-7; perhaps TRBD1 as D (6 bases). V was cut by 5 bases and J by 0 bases, with 11 bases left in between. The CDR3 sequence is 14 residues long. Germline V gives CDR1 SGHVS, CDR2 FNYEAQ. The DNA of the CDR3 is TGTGCCAGCAGCCCGGGACAACTCTCCTACGAGCAGTACTTC. Translating gives CASSPGQLSYEQYF.

The chain is built from TRBV6-2 or TRBV6-3 and TRBJ2-1; D might be TRBD1 or TRBD2, each matching 5 bases. The germline V gene has CDR1 MNHEY and CDR2 SVGEGT. The CDR3 has 16 amino acids. Deletions cut 5 bases from V and 3 bases from J, with 17 bases between. The CDR3 bases are TGTGCCAGCAGTGGGGGAACCGGCCCTCTCTACAATGAGCAGTTCTTC. Translated, it gives CASSGGTGPLYNEQFF.